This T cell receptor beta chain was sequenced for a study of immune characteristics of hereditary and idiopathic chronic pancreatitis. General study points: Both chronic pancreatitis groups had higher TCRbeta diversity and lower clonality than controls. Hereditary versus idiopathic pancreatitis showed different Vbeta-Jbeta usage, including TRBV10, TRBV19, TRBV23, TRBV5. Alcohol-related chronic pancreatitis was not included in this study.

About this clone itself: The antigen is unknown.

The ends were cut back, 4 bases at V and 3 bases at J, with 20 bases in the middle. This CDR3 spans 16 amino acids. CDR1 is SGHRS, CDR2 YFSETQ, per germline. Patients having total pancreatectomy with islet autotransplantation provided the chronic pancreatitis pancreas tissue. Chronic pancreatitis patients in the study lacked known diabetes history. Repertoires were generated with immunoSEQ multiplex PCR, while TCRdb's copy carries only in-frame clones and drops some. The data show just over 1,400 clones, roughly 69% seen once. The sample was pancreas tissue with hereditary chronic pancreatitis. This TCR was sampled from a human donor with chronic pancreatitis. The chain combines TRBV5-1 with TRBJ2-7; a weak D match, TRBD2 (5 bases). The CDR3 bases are TGCGCCAGCAGCCCTGACTACCCACCCCTTCTCTACGAGCAGTACTTC. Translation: CASSPDYPPLLYEQYF.